These 16 T cell receptor beta chains were sequenced from one sample in a study of shared clonotypes between healthy human individuals (dated by TCRdb to 2019 to 2021). To prepare the library, the immunoSEQ multiplex PCR assay was applied. Here the immuneACCESS table is served through TCRdb, limited to in-frame sequences with V and J called. Missing clones are a known gap in these copies; in checked studies unresolved V genes cover under half, and the rest lacks a known reason. For this sample there are hundreds of thousands of clones; 92% appear just once. Clones ranked in the top ten supply roughly 24% of the sample. CD8 naive samples were obtained by positive selection for CCR7 among CD45RO-negative cells, yielding a CD45RA+CCR7+ population from which TemRA cells were excluded. Sequenced material: naive CD8+ T cells sorted from blood. Sample cell subset or site, as interpreted from the label and publication: CD45RA+CCR7+. All receptors derive from a man under 40 in good health.

This chain uses TRBV27 with TRBJ2-7, with TRBD1 identical over 7 bases. V lost 4 bases and J lost 4; bases outside the gene matches: 13. The CDR3 extends over 16 amino acids. Looked up from germline, CDR1 is MNHEY and CDR2 is SMNVEV (reference sequence). DNA for the CDR3: TGTGCCAGCAGTTCAGATCCCGGGACAGCCGGATACGAGCAGTACTTC. The encoded protein is CASSSDPGTAGYEQYF.

A few counts support this clone. The chain is built from TRBV27 and TRBJ2-7; TRBD1 aligns across 10 bases. The CDR3 runs 13 residues. In germline, CDR1 is MNHEY, CDR2 SMNVEV (reference sequence). The V segment lost 5 bases and the J segment 9 bases; nucleotides outside the gene matches: 7. Here the CDR3 DNA reads TGTGCCAGCAGTGCGGGACAGGGGACGGGGCAGTACTTC. Translation: CASSAGQGTGQYF.

The chain combines TRBV9 with TRBJ2-5; maybe TRBD1 (6 bases). This CDR3 is built from 16 residues. From germline, CDR1 is SGDLS and CDR2 YYNGEE. With 3 bases removed from V and 0 bases from J, the gap between germline ends came to 15 bases. CDR3 region: CASSASSGDNQETQYF. CDR3 nucleotide sequence: TGTGCCAGCAGCGCTAGTAGTGGGGACAACCAAGAGACCCAGTACTTC.

The chain links TRBV29-1 to TRBJ2-2; D not certain. The CDR3 has 12 residues. Germline CDR1 reads SQVTM; CDR2 reads ANQGSEA. Deletions cut 4 bases from V and 4 bases from J, with 7 bases between. The CDR3 is CSVVVATGELFF. The CDR3 DNA sequence: TGCAGCGTTGTAGTGGCCACCGGGGAGCTGTTTTTT.

The rearrangement uses TRBV4-1 and TRBJ2-1; D gene uncertain. This CDR3 contains 13 residues. Germline CDR1 is MGHRA and CDR2 is YSYEKL. Trimming removed 4 bases from V and 7 bases from J, with 11 bases in between. CDR3 bases: TGCGCCAGCAGCCCCATCACGGGTAATGAGCAGTTCTTC. Amino acids: CASSPITGNEQFF.

The gene calls are TRBV6-1 and TRBJ1-1; perhaps TRBD1 as D (6 bases). Trimming stripped 4 bases from V and 11 bases from J, with 14 bases between. Germline CDR1 MNHNS, CDR2 SASEGT. The CDR3 totals 12 residues. The CDR3 DNA sequence: TGTGCCAGCAGTGGCCCACAGGGTATGGCTTTCTTT. It is translated as CASSGPQGMAFF.

A word on this clone: The same CDR3 arises from other DNA sequences in this sample as well. The chain couples TRBV27 to TRBJ2-7; 7 positions agree with TRBD1. Unmatched junction bases numbered 2, after V lost 3 bases and J lost 0 bases. The V gene's germline CDR1 is MNHEY and CDR2 SMNVEV (reference sequence). CDR3 length: 14 amino acids. CDR3 amino acids: CASSFYRGSYEQYF. The CDR3 bases are TGTGCCAGCAGTTTCTACAGGGGCTCCTACGAGCAGTACTTC.

The chain employs TRBV6-1 and TRBJ2-1, with 7 bases identical to TRBD2. CDR1 and CDR2 from the germline V gene are MNHNS and SASEGT. The CDR3 loop spans 11 amino acids. V shed 6 bases and J 9 bases; nucleotides not matched to a gene: 2. CDR3 nucleotide sequence: TGTGCCAGCAGCTGGGGGGGTGAGCAGTTCTTC. Amino acid sequence: CASSWGGEQFF.

Written as DNA, the CDR3 is TGTGCCAGCAGCGCCCAATCATCCTACGAGCAGTACTTC. Protein: CASSAQSSYEQYF. V is TRBV9 and J is TRBJ2-7; no firm D call. The germline V gene encodes CDR1 SGDLS and CDR2 YYNGEE. The length of the CDR3 is 13 residues. V shed 3 bases and J shed 1 base, with 8 bases lying between them.

The chain recombines TRBV27 with TRBJ1-1; TRBD1 might be the D (6 bases). This CDR3 spans 14 amino acids. V gave up 6 bases and J gave up 5 bases, with 16 bases separating them. Germline CDR1 is MNHEY and CDR2 is SMNVEV (reference sequence). The CDR3 DNA follows: TGTGCCAGCAGCCAACAGGGTATGGGGACTGAAGCTTTCTTT. The encoded protein is CASSQQGMGTEAFF.

This chain connects TRBV27 to TRBJ2-2; D tentatively reads TRBD1 or TRBD2 (6 bases each). V lost 11 bases, J lost 10 bases, and 20 bases lay in between. CDR3 length: 13 amino acids. The germline CDR1 and CDR2 sequences are MNHEY and SMNVEV (reference sequence). CDR3 DNA: TGTGCCGCGGCCGAAGGGGGGATGGAGGAGCTGTTTTTT. This codes for CAAAEGGMEELFF.

The chain employs TRBV6-1 and TRBJ1-4, with 9 bases aligning to TRBD1. Germline CDR1 reads MNHNS; CDR2 reads SASEGT. V lost 6 bases to trimming and J lost 7 bases; unmatched junction nucleotides: 9. The CDR3 sequence is 15 residues long. The CDR3, as DNA: TGTGCCAGCAGCCAGGACAGGGGAAGGACTGAAAAACTGTTTTTT. It codes for CASSQDRGRTEKLFF.

V usage is TRBV29-1 and J usage is TRBJ2-3, with 9 bases matching TRBD2. The CDR3 is 17 amino acids. Germline V gives CDR1 SQVTM, CDR2 ANQGSEA. The CDR3 reads CSLQGIQRGRDTDTQYF. The DNA for the CDR3 is TGCAGTCTACAGGGTATCCAACGCGGGAGGGACACAGATACGCAGTATTTT.

This chain uses TRBV5-4 with TRBJ2-7; TRBD2 matches 13 bases. The CDR3 runs to 17 residues. V lost 3 bases and J lost 1; bases outside the gene matches: 7. CDR1 and CDR2 (germline): SGHNT, YYREEE (reference sequence). CDR3: CASSSGTSGTPSYEQYF. The CDR3 DNA reads as TGTGCCAGCAGCTCCGGGACTAGCGGGACCCCTTCCTACGAGCAGTACTTC.

The rearrangement joins TRBV6-1 to TRBJ2-3; D unresolved. The CDR3 sequence is 16 residues long. Trimming removed 4 bases at V and 5 bases at J, with 19 bases between. The germline V gene encodes CDR1 MNHNS and CDR2 SASEGT. The CDR3 bases are TGTGCCAGCAGTGTATGGGCGGAGAGCCTAGGAGATACGCAGTATTTT. The encoded protein is CASSVWAESLGDTQYF.

DNA for the CDR3: TGTGCCAGCAGCTTAGGGGGGACGGGGGCCTACGAGCAGTACTTC. Translating it yields CASSLGGTGAYEQYF. The rearrangement joins TRBV7-2 to TRBJ2-7, with TRBD2 as a possible D gene (6 bases). V was pared by 1 base and J by 2 bases, with 12 bases between. The CDR3 is 15 amino acids. CDR1 and CDR2 from the germline V gene are SGHTA and FQGNSA.